The clone carrying this T cell receptor (beta chain) came up a few times. The antigen remains unidentified. This record comes from a study of T cell repertoires in cytomegalovirus infection. TCRdb processed the reads anew with MiXCR; each CDR3 protein has one entry. Of about 150,000 distinct CDR3 sequences listed, about 32% are singletons. CDR1 LNHDA and CDR2 SQIVND come from the germline V gene (reference sequence). This CDR3 region has 13 residues. V lost 4 bases to trimming and J lost 5 bases, with 11 bases between them. This chain connects TRBV19 to TRBJ2-5; D tentatively reads TRBD1 or TRBD2 (5 bases each). The material sequenced was CD8+ T cells from cultured PBMCs, taken from culture after CMV antigen stimulation. The TCR sequence derives from a human donor in good health (CMV status not recorded). Some clones in this sample may be carry-over from other donors' samples. CDR3 residues: CASSSIGAETQYF. The CDR3 coding sequence is TGTGCCAGTAGTAGTATCGGGGCCGAGACCCAGTACTTC.